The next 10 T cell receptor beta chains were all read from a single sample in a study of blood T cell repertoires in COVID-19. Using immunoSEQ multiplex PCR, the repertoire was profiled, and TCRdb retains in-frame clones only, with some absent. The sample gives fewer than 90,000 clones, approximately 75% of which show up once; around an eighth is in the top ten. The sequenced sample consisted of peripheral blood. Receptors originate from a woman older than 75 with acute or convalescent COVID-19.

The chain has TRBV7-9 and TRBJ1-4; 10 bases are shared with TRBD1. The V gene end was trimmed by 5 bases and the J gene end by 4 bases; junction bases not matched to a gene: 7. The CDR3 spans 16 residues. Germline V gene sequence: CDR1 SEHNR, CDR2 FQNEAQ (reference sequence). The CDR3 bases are TGTGCCAGCAGCCTTCTCGGACAGGGGGTTAATGAAAAACTGTTTTTT. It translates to CASSLLGQGVNEKLFF.

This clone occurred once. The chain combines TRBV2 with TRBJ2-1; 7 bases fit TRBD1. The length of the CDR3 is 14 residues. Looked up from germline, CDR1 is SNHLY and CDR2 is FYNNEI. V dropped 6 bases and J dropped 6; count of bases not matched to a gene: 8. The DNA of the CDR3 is TGTGCCAGCAGGGGACAGTATCCCGTCAATGAGCAGTTCTTC. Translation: CASRGQYPVNEQFF.

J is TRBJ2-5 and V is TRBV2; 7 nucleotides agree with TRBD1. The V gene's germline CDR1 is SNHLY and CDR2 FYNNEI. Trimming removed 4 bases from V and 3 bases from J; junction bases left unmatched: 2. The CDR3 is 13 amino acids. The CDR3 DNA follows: TGTGCCAGCAGTGCCGGACAGGAAGAGACCCAGTACTTC. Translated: CASSAGQEETQYF.

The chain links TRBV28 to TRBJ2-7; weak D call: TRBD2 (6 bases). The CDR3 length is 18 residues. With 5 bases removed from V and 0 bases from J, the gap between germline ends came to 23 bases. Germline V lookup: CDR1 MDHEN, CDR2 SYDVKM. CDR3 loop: CASSPQGTPRWSSYEQYF. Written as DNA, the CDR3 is TGTGCCAGCAGTCCCCAAGGGACTCCAAGATGGAGCTCCTACGAGCAGTACTTC.

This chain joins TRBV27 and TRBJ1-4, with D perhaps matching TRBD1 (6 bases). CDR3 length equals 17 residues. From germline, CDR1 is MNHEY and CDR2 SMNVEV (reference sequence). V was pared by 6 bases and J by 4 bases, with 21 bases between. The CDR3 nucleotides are TGTGCCAGCAGGGCCAGGGGAGCCTTACTCTATAATGAAAAACTGTTTTTT. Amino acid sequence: CASRARGALLYNEKLFF.

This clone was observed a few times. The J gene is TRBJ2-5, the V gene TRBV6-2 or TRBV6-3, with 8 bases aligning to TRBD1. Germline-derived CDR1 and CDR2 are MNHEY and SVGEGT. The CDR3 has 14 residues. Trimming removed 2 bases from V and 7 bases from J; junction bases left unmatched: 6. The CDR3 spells CASSYGQGTVTQYF. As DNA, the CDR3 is TGTGCCAGCAGTTACGGACAGGGCACCGTGACCCAGTACTTC.

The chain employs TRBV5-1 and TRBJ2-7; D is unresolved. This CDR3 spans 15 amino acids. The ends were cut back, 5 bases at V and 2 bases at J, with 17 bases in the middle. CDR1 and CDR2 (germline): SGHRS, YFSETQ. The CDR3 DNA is TGCGCCAGCAGATCAGACACAAATCCTGCCTACGAGCAGTACTTC. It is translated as CASRSDTNPAYEQYF.

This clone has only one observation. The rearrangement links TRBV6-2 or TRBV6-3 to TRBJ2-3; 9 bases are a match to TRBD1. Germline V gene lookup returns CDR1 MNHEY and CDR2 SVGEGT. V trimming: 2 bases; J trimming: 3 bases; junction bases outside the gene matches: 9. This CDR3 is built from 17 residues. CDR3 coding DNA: TGTGCCAGCAGTTACGGGACAGGGTGGGTTTGGACAGATACGCAGTATTTT. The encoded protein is CASSYGTGWVWTDTQYF.

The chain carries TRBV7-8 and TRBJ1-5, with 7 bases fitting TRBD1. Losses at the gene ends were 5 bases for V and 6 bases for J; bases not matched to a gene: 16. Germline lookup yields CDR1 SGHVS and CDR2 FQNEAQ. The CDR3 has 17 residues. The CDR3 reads CASSPKPNRGGSQPQHF. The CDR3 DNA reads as TGTGCCAGCAGCCCAAAGCCCAACAGGGGAGGTAGTCAGCCCCAGCATTTT.

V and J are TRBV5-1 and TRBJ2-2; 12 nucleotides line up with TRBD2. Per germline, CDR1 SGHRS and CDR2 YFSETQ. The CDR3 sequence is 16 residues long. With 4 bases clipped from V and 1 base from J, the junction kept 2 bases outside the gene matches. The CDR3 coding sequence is TGCGCCAGCAGCCAGACTAGCGGGGGGAACACCGGGGAGCTGTTTTTT. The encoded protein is CASSQTSGGNTGELFF.